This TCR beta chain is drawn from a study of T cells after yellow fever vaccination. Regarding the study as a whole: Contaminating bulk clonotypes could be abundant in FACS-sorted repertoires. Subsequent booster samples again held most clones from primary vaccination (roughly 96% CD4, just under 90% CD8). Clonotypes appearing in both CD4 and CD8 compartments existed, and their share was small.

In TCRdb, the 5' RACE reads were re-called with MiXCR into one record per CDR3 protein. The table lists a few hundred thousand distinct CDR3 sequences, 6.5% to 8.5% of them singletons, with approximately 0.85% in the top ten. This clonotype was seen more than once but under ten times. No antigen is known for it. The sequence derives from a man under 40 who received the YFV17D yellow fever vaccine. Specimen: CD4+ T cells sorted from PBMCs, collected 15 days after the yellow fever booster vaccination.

CDR3 DNA: TGTGCCAGCTCACCACCGTCAGCTTACAATGAGCAGTTCTTC. Its translation: CASSPPSAYNEQFF. J is TRBJ2-1 and V is TRBV18, with D hard to call. CDR3 length: 14 residues. Germline CDR1 and CDR2: KGHSH and LQKENI. V was cut by 0 bases and J by 4 bases, with 7 bases left in between. The full variable domain, in which reference TRBV18 and TRBJ2-1 provide the parts outside the CDR3, is NAGVMQNPRHLVRRRGQEARLRCSPMKGHSHVYWYRQLPEEGLKFMVYLQKENIIDESGMPKERFSAEFPKEGPSILRIQQVVRGDSAAYFCASSPPSAYNEQFFGPGTRLTVL.